This entry lists 30 T cell receptor beta chains sequenced from one sample in a study of blood T cell repertoires in COVID-19 (dated by TCRdb to the early 2020s). Library preparation used the immunoSEQ multiplex PCR assay. TCRdb limited this immuneACCESS table to in-frame rearrangements with V and J called. A share of clones is missing; checked studies link under half to unresolved V genes, and the rest is unexplained. A total of 300,000 to 400,000 clones appear in this sample, roughly 87% of them only once. Of the sample, approximately 9.9% falls within the top ten clones. The sequenced material came from peripheral blood. The origin of the receptors is a young man with COVID-19, enrolled during active disease.

The V call is TRBV21-1, the J call TRBJ2-1; the D call in the table, TRBD2, was not verified against the DNA. TRBV21-1 corresponds to a pseudogene. There are 16 residues in the CDR3. The CDR3 nucleotides are TGTGCCAGCAGCAAAGTAGGGCGGGGGAAAAACAATGAGCAGTTCTTC. Encoded protein: CASSKVGRGKNNEQFF.

This chain uses TRBV13 with TRBJ2-3; TRBD2 aligns across 9 bases. Germline V CDR1 and CDR2: PRHDT, FYEKMQ (reference sequence). This CDR3 spans 15 amino acids. Unmatched junction bases numbered 5, after V lost 6 bases and J lost 1 base. The CDR3: CASSPRLAGTDTQYF. The CDR3 DNA is TGTGCCAGCAGTCCAAGACTAGCGGGCACAGATACGCAGTATTTT. Complete variable domain (other parts from reference TRBV13 and TRBJ2-3): AAGVIQSPRHLIKEKRETATLKCYPIPRHDTVYWYQQGPGQDPQFLISFYEKMQSDKGSIPDRFSAQQFSDYHSELNMSSLELGDSALYFCASSPRLAGTDTQYFGPGTRLTVL.

This chain connects TRBV27 to TRBJ2-4; 11 nucleotides match TRBD1. Germline V CDR1 and CDR2: MNHEY, SMNVEV (reference sequence). This CDR3 comprises 17 residues. V was clipped by 6 bases and J by 4 bases; unmatched bases: 11. The CDR3 nucleotides read TGTGCCAGCAGCCCTATTACAGGACAGGGGGCGAAAAACATTCAGTACTTC. Protein: CASSPITGQGAKNIQYF.

J is TRBJ1-1 and V is TRBV7-8; 7 bases are shared with TRBD1. Unmatched junction bases numbered 15, after V lost 3 bases and J lost 8 bases. The germline V gene has CDR1 SGHVS and CDR2 FQNEAQ. The CDR3 runs to 16 residues. CDR3 DNA sequence: TGTGCCAGCAGCTTCCTACTTACGCGACAGGGAGGAGAAGCTTTCTTT. Translation: CASSFLLTRQGGEAFF.

J is TRBJ2-5 and V is TRBV4-3, with TRBD2 matching over 9 bases. The V gene's germline CDR1 is LGHNA and CDR2 YSLEER. The trim removed 0 bases at V and 5 bases at J, leaving 7 bases unmatched. The CDR3 is 16 residues long. CDR3 sequence reads: CASSQERGLAGETQYF. As DNA, the CDR3 is TGCGCCAGCAGCCAAGAAAGGGGCCTAGCGGGGGAGACCCAGTACTTC.

This chain connects TRBV5-1 to TRBJ2-7; D is possibly TRBD2 (5 bases). Germline values: CDR1 SGHRS, CDR2 YFSETQ. Trimming took off 4 bases at V and 3 bases at J, with 17 bases between the two ends. CDR3 length equals 15 residues. The CDR3 sequence: CASSPLDGDYYEQYF. The CDR3, as DNA: TGCGCCAGCAGCCCCTTGGACGGGGATTACTACGAGCAGTACTTC. Full variable domain (remainder filled in from reference TRBV5-1 and TRBJ2-7): KAGVTQTPRYLIKTRGQQVTLSCSPISGHRSVSWYQQTPGQGLQFLFEYFSETQRNKGNFPGRFSGRQFSNSRSEMNVSTLELGDSALYLCASSPLDGDYYEQYFGPGTRLTVT.

This chain joins TRBV6-5 and TRBJ2-1; tentative D call: TRBD1 (6 bases). Germline loops: CDR1 MNHEY, CDR2 SVGAGI. With 5 bases removed from V and 9 bases from J, the gap between germline ends came to 17 bases. The CDR3 extends over 14 amino acids. The CDR3 DNA is TGTGCCAGCAGTCTCGGACAGCTGACTGGTGAGCAGTTCTTC. Protein sequence: CASSLGQLTGEQFF.

The V call is TRBV28, the J call TRBJ1-1, with a possible D match to TRBD1 (6 bases). V lost 5 bases and J lost 5, with 12 bases in between. CDR1 is MDHEN and CDR2 is SYDVKM in the germline V gene. CDR3 size: 13 residues. The CDR3 protein is CASSHTGLTEAFF. The CDR3 coding sequence is TGTGCCAGCAGTCACACAGGGTTGACTGAAGCTTTCTTT.

Worth noting for this clone: Within the sample, other DNA sequences also encode this same CDR3. The V gene is TRBV5-6, the J gene TRBJ2-7; D is uncertain. The ends were cut back, 5 bases at V and 6 bases at J, with 9 bases in the middle. This CDR3 comprises 11 residues. Germline V gives CDR1 SGHDT, CDR2 YYEEEE. DNA of the CDR3: TGTGCCAGCAGTCTGGGCGCCGAGCAGTACTTC. Translation gives CASSLGAEQYF.

The chain joins TRBV13 to TRBJ1-3, with 8 bases that match TRBD1. The CDR3 totals 15 residues. With V trimmed by 5 bases and J by 2 bases, 5 bases remained unmatched. Germline V gene data show CDR1 as PRHDT and CDR2 as FYEKMQ (reference sequence). Here the CDR3 DNA reads TGTGCCAGCAGCAATCCCAGGGGGCCTGGAAACACCATATATTTT. As protein: CASSNPRGPGNTIYF.

The chain uses TRBV7-3 and TRBJ2-7, with 10 bases matching TRBD1. This CDR3 spans 19 amino acids. V lost 0 bases, J lost 6 bases, and 17 bases stayed unmatched. CDR1 SGHTA and CDR2 FQGTGA come from the germline V gene. The CDR3 reads CASSLTGTGAPSFLSEQYF. CDR3 coding DNA: TGTGCCAGCAGCTTAACCGGGACAGGGGCCCCTTCCTTCTTATCCGAGCAGTACTTC.

This sequence joins TRBV11-3 and TRBJ1-5, with TRBD1 matching over 9 bases. The V gene's germline CDR1 is SGHNT and CDR2 YENEEA. The ends lost 4 bases at V and 9 bases at J; junction bases unmatched: 10. The CDR3 is 15 amino acids. CDR3 bases: TGTGCCAGCAGCTGTCCCGGGACAGGGAGTCCGCCCCAGCATTTT. Translation gives CASSCPGTGSPPQHF.

The V call is TRBV5-1, the J call TRBJ1-6; 10 bases are shared with TRBD1. This CDR3 is built from 15 residues. Trimming cost V 0 bases and J 13 bases; bases outside gene matches: 7. CDR1 is SGHRS and CDR2 is YFSETQ in the germline V gene. The CDR3 DNA is TGCGCCAGCAGCTTGGCCGGGACAGGGGCCCGGCCCCTCCACTTT. This sequence encodes CASSLAGTGARPLHF.

The chain combines TRBV7-2 with TRBJ2-5, with 7 bases lining up with TRBD1. Losses at the gene ends were 3 bases for V and 5 bases for J; bases not matched to a gene: 9. This CDR3 comprises 15 residues. CDR1 SGHTA and CDR2 FQGNSA come from the germline V gene. The CDR3 loop reads CASSFLRGRVETQYF. As DNA, the CDR3 is TGTGCCAGCAGCTTCTTAAGGGGGCGCGTGGAGACCCAGTACTTC. The entire variable domain, with the rest obtained from reference TRBV7-2 and TRBJ2-5, is as follows: GAGVSQSPSNKVTEKGKDVELRCDPISGHTALYWYRQSLGQGLEFLIYFQGNSAPDKSGLPSDRFSAERTGGSVSTLTIQRTQQEDSAVYLCASSFLRGRVETQYFGPGTRLLVL.

V and J are TRBV6-5 and TRBJ1-1; D perhaps matches TRBD1 (5 bases). V was shortened by 6 bases and J by 8 bases, with 19 bases between the two germline ends. Germline-derived CDR1 and CDR2 are MNHEY and SVGAGI. The CDR3 sequence is 14 residues long. The CDR3 protein is CASSPLPTAFEAFF. For the CDR3, the DNA is TGTGCCAGCAGCCCACTACCGACAGCATTCGAAGCTTTCTTT.

The chain links TRBV7-2 to TRBJ2-3, with D possibly TRBD1 on 6 matching bases. Trimming shortened V by 5 bases and J by 0 bases, and 15 bases separated the two germline ends. This CDR3 comprises 16 residues. Germline assignment: CDR1 SGHTA and CDR2 FQGNSA. The CDR3 bases are TGTGCCAGCAGCCTCCAAGGACAGCCTAGCACAGATACGCAGTATTTT. This sequence encodes CASSLQGQPSTDTQYF.

This chain joins TRBV3-1 (or the pseudogene TRBV3-2) and TRBJ2-1; 8 nucleotides align to TRBD2. Germline loops: CDR1 LGHDT, CDR2 YNNKEL (reference sequence). The CDR3 is 17 residues long. V lost 3 bases and J lost 7; bases outside the gene matches: 14. CDR3: CASSHGRGRSTGNEQFF. Written as DNA, the CDR3 is TGTGCCAGCAGCCACGGACGCGGGAGGTCGACGGGGAATGAGCAGTTCTTC.

This chain joins TRBV19 and TRBJ2-7, with TRBD1 matching 10 bases. Germline V lookup: CDR1 LNHDA, CDR2 SQIVND (reference sequence). This CDR3 is built from 15 residues. V lost 7 bases to trimming and J lost 3 bases; unmatched junction nucleotides: 9. The CDR3 DNA reads as TGTGCCAGTACACCCCGCGGACAGGGGGACTACGAGCAGTACTTC. Its translation: CASTPRGQGDYEQYF.

The V call is TRBV5-1, the J call TRBJ2-7; 11 bases are shared with TRBD2. Per the germline V gene, CDR1 is SGHRS and CDR2 is YFSETQ. The CDR3 spans 19 residues. V lost 1 base to trimming and J lost 0 bases; unmatched junction nucleotides: 12. CDR3 DNA sequence: TGCGCCAGCAGCTTGCGGATCTCTCCTAGCGGGGGGATCTCCTACGAGCAGTACTTC. Residues: CASSLRISPSGGISYEQYF.

This rearrangement joins TRBV28 to TRBJ2-3; a weak D match, TRBD1 (7 bases). CDR1 is MDHEN, CDR2 SYDVKM, per germline. V was pared by 3 bases and J by 6 bases, with 16 bases between. The CDR3 sequence is 15 residues long. This chain's CDR3 is CASSFSGRGDDTQYF. The DNA of the CDR3 is TGTGCCAGCAGTTTTTCCGGCAGGGGGGACGATACGCAGTATTTT.

The chain carries TRBV7-3 and TRBJ1-2; perhaps TRBD1 as D (5 bases). V shed 0 bases and J shed 0 bases, with 8 bases lying between them. CDR3 size: 15 residues. The V gene's germline CDR1 is SGHTA and CDR2 FQGTGA. The CDR3: CASSLTRQTNYGYTF. The CDR3 nucleotides are TGTGCCAGCAGCTTAACCCGACAGACTAACTATGGCTACACCTTC.

The chain employs TRBV4-3 and TRBJ2-7, with D unclear. Per germline, CDR1 LGHNA and CDR2 YSLEER. This CDR3 has 15 residues. Trimming shortened V by 0 bases and J by 0 bases, and 9 bases separated the two germline ends. The CDR3 here is CASSQDSRSSYEQYF. The CDR3 DNA reads TGCGCCAGCAGCCAAGACAGTAGGAGCTCCTACGAGCAGTACTTC.

This chain links TRBV11-2 with TRBJ2-7, with 10 bases lining up with TRBD1. J gave up 1 base and V 4 bases, and 4 bases lay outside the gene matches. CDR1 SGHAT and CDR2 FQNNGV come from the germline V gene. The CDR3 covers 15 residues. This CDR3 reads CASSSRDRGSYEQYF. The CDR3 nucleotides read TGTGCCAGCAGCTCACGGGACAGGGGATCCTACGAGCAGTACTTC. The whole variable domain, filled in from reference TRBV11-2 and TRBJ2-7, reads EAGVAQSPRYKIIEKRQSVAFWCNPISGHATLYWYQQILGQGPKLLIQFQNNGVVDDSQLPKDRFSAERLKGVDSTLKIQPAKLEDSAVYLCASSSRDRGSYEQYFGPGTRLTVT.

This chain links TRBV5-1 with TRBJ2-2; D is undetermined. Germline values: CDR1 SGHRS, CDR2 YFSETQ. V dropped 0 bases and J dropped 12 bases, with 6 bases sitting between them. The CDR3 length is 11 residues. CDR3 loop: CASSLDEKLFF. As DNA, the CDR3 is TGCGCCAGCAGCTTGGACGAGAAGCTGTTTTTT.

The gene calls are TRBV6-5 and TRBJ2-7, with 8 bases fitting TRBD2. The CDR3 is 15 amino acids. J gave up 0 bases and V 0 bases, and 1 base lay outside the gene matches. CDR1 and CDR2 from the germline V gene are MNHEY and SVGAGI. CDR3 sequence (DNA): TGTGCCAGCAGTTACTCACTAGCGGCCTCCTACGAGCAGTACTTC. This codes for CASSYSLAASYEQYF.

The chain combines TRBV5-1 with TRBJ2-7; 8 nucleotides align to TRBD2. There are 16 residues in the CDR3. Germline values: CDR1 SGHRS, CDR2 YFSETQ. J gave up 1 base and V 0 bases, and 6 bases lay outside the gene matches. For the CDR3, the DNA is TGCGCCAGCAGCTTGGAAGCGGGGGCCAAATCCTACGAGCAGTACTTC. Encoded protein: CASSLEAGAKSYEQYF. Looking up the rest from reference TRBV5-1 and TRBJ2-7 gives the full variable domain: KAGVTQTPRYLIKTRGQQVTLSCSPISGHRSVSWYQQTPGQGLQFLFEYFSETQRNKGNFPGRFSGRQFSNSRSEMNVSTLELGDSALYLCASSLEAGAKSYEQYFGPGTRLTVT.

The chain couples TRBV27 to TRBJ1-5; TRBD1 might be the D (6 bases). Germline CDR1 is MNHEY and CDR2 is SMNVEV (reference sequence). The length of the CDR3 is 15 residues. Trimming stripped 6 bases from V and 0 bases from J, with 12 bases between. The CDR3 here is CASRQGGHSNQPQHF. For the CDR3, the DNA is TGTGCCAGCAGACAGGGTGGCCATAGCAATCAGCCCCAGCATTTT.

The rearrangement uses TRBV10-3 and TRBJ1-1; 10 nucleotides line up with TRBD1. The CDR3 loop spans 14 amino acids. The trim removed 6 bases at V and 6 bases at J, leaving 7 bases unmatched. CDR1 and CDR2 (germline): ENHRY, SYGVKD. The CDR3 DNA sequence: TGTGCCATCAGACCGGGACAGGGGTCGGCTGAAGCTTTCTTT. Translating gives CAIRPGQGSAEAFF.

The genes are TRBV19 and TRBJ1-2, with D unclear. V was cut by 6 bases and J by 0 bases, with 14 bases left in between. CDR1 is LNHDA and CDR2 is SQIVND in the germline V gene (reference sequence). CDR3 length: 15 residues. The CDR3 reads CASSSTDFANYGYTF. DNA of the CDR3: TGTGCCAGTAGCTCTACAGATTTTGCTAACTATGGCTACACCTTC.

V usage is TRBV7-8 and J usage is TRBJ2-3; 10 bases fit TRBD1. The CDR3 spans 17 residues. The J segment lost 1 base and the V segment lost 5 bases, leaving 9 bases of the junction unmatched. The germline V gene has CDR1 SGHVS and CDR2 FQNEAQ. CDR3 nucleotide sequence: TGTGCCAGCAGCCCCGCCTACGGGACAGGGGGCACAGATACGCAGTATTTT. Amino acid sequence: CASSPAYGTGGTDTQYF.